These 7 T cell receptor beta chains came from one sample sequenced in a study of blood T cell repertoires in COVID-19. Profiling relied on immunoSEQ multiplex PCR, and the TCRdb table lists in-frame clones only, not all of them. The data show some 200,000 clones, with about nine tenths seen just once and 0.7% to 0.8% held by the top ten. The sequencing input was peripheral blood. The receptors originated from a woman in her seventies with acute or convalescent COVID-19.

This chain joins TRBV2 and TRBJ2-7, with 10 bases identical to TRBD1. Per the germline V gene, CDR1 is SNHLY and CDR2 is FYNNEI. Germline trimming cut 8 bases from V and 6 bases from J; bases unmatched to any gene: 10. The CDR3 sequence is 14 residues long. The chain's CDR3 is CASGGQGDISEQYF. The CDR3 nucleotides read TGTGCCAGCGGAGGACAGGGGGATATATCCGAGCAGTACTTC.

The rearrangement joins TRBV7-6 to TRBJ2-2; 12 bases are shared with TRBD2. From germline, CDR1 is SGHVS and CDR2 FNYEAQ. The CDR3 extends over 16 amino acids. V lost 3 bases, J lost 4 bases, and 3 bases stayed unmatched. CDR3 in amino acids: CASSLLLAGGTGELFF. The CDR3 nucleotides read TGTGCCAGCAGCTTGTTACTAGCGGGGGGCACCGGGGAGCTGTTTTTT.

V usage is TRBV7-2 and J usage is TRBJ1-6; 8 bases line up with TRBD1. With 5 bases clipped from V and 10 bases from J, the junction kept 10 bases outside the gene matches. This CDR3 is built from 15 residues. Germline CDR1 SGHTA, CDR2 FQGNSA. The CDR3 loop reads CASSPEQGGGSPLHF. CDR3 nucleotides: TGTGCCAGCAGCCCCGAACAGGGGGGCGGCTCACCCCTCCACTTT.

In DNA, the CDR3 is TGTGCCAGCAATTACAGGGCGGATCAGCCCCAGCATTTT. Its translation is CASNYRADQPQHF. The chain combines TRBV2 with TRBJ1-5, with a weak D call TRBD1 (6 bases). V dropped 7 bases and J dropped 5 bases, with 12 bases sitting between them. The CDR3 loop spans 13 amino acids. The germline V gene has CDR1 SNHLY and CDR2 FYNNEI.

The chain is built from TRBV11-3 and TRBJ2-2; 9 positions match TRBD1. The CDR3 runs 16 residues. Trimming at V came to 5 bases and at J to 1 base, leaving 5 bases not matched to a gene. CDR1 is SGHNT, CDR2 YENEEA, per germline. CDR3 sequence reads: CASSLPGQGNTGELFF. The DNA for the CDR3 is TGTGCCAGCAGCCTACCGGGACAGGGGAACACCGGGGAGCTGTTTTTT.

The chain joins TRBV2 to TRBJ2-3; D not certain. The CDR3 covers 13 residues. Deletions cut 2 bases from V and 2 bases from J, with 5 bases between. The germline V gene encodes CDR1 SNHLY and CDR2 FYNNEI. CDR3 nucleotide sequence: TGTGCCAGCAGTGAATCTGTCACAGATACGCAGTATTTT. Translating gives CASSESVTDTQYF.

V and J are TRBV18 and TRBJ2-7; 7 bases agree with TRBD2. In germline, CDR1 is KGHSH, CDR2 LQKENI. The CDR3 is 15 residues long. The trim removed 3 bases at V and 7 bases at J, leaving 12 bases unmatched. The CDR3 loop is CASSPSASGLGEQYF. In DNA, the CDR3 is TGTGCCAGCTCACCTTCGGCTAGCGGCCTAGGGGAGCAGTACTTC.